Listed here are 29 T cell receptor beta chains from one sample, sequenced in a study of cytomegalovirus exposure and HLA in healthy donors. Assay used: immunoSEQ multiplex PCR; TCRdb lists only in-frame clones, some missing. This sample carries 300,000 to 400,000 clones, over 75% of them seen once, and the ten largest clones take roughly 0.96%. The sequenced material came from PBMCs. These receptor sequences come from a man between 25 and 39 years old in good health and CMV-seronegative.

The rearrangement links TRBV11-3 to TRBJ1-1, with D perhaps TRBD1 (5 bases). Trimming removed 5 bases from V and 8 bases from J, with 15 bases in between. The CDR3 extends over 13 amino acids. Germline CDR1 reads SGHNT; CDR2 reads YENEEA. DNA of the CDR3: TGTGCCAGCAGCCCAACGGCCTCAGGGGAAGCTTTCTTT. Amino acid sequence: CASSPTASGEAFF.

The chain links TRBV2 to TRBJ2-5, with 7 bases lining up with TRBD1. The CDR3 covers 14 residues. From germline, CDR1 is SNHLY and CDR2 FYNNEI. Trimming removed 8 bases from V and 2 bases from J; junction bases left unmatched: 8. The CDR3 reads CASRQGRGQETQYF. The CDR3 DNA follows: TGTGCCAGCCGACAGGGACGGGGACAAGAGACCCAGTACTTC.

The chain is built from TRBV5-8 and TRBJ2-1; possible D gene TRBD2, 6 bases. V gave up 3 bases and J gave up 3 bases, with 10 bases separating them. Germline V gene data show CDR1 as SGHTS and CDR2 as YDEGEE. The CDR3 extends over 14 amino acids. CDR3 DNA: TGTGCCAGCAGCTGGGGGGAGGTCTACAATGAGCAGTTCTTC. Its translation: CASSWGEVYNEQFF.

The chain uses TRBV4-1 and TRBJ2-5, with D possibly TRBD1 on 6 matching bases. Trimming shortened V by 2 bases and J by 1 base, and 8 bases separated the two germline ends. The CDR3 length is 14 residues. Germline V gives CDR1 MGHRA, CDR2 YSYEKL. Written as DNA, the CDR3 is TGCGCCAGCAGCCAACAGGACAGCCAAGAGACCCAGTACTTC. Translated: CASSQQDSQETQYF.

The rearrangement joins TRBV6-5 to TRBJ2-5; TRBD2 matches 8 bases. The V segment lost 2 bases and the J segment 1 base; nucleotides outside the gene matches: 6. This CDR3 is 16 amino acids long. CDR1 and CDR2 from the germline V gene are MNHEY and SVGAGI. The CDR3 bases are TGTGCCAGCAGTTACCCGGGGGGGGCCAGCCAAGAGACCCAGTACTTC. It specifies CASSYPGGASQETQYF.

This chain joins TRBV7-9 and TRBJ1-1; D remains ambiguous. The CDR3 consists of 17 residues. The V gene lost 3 bases and the J gene lost 5 bases, with 22 bases spanning the gap. Germline CDR1 and CDR2: SEHNR and FQNEAQ (reference sequence). The CDR3 DNA reads as TGTGCCAGCAGCTTGCCTAAATCTCAGGCTTTAGGAACTGAAGCTTTCTTT. This gives the protein CASSLPKSQALGTEAFF.

The chain recombines TRBV5-4 with TRBJ2-5; D possibly corresponds to TRBD2 (5 bases). Trimming pared 2 bases from V and 5 bases from J, leaving 25 bases between. The CDR3 loop spans 18 amino acids. Germline-derived CDR1 and CDR2 are SGHNT and YYREEE (reference sequence). CDR3 DNA: TGTGCCAGCAGCTTTGTGAGGGCGGGCCTTGAACCGTTGGAGACCCAGTACTTC. This translates into CASSFVRAGLEPLETQYF.

This chain joins TRBV9 and TRBJ2-3; 9 bases fit TRBD2. Per germline, CDR1 SGDLS and CDR2 YYNGEE. J lost 0 bases, V lost 0 bases, and 2 bases had no gene match. The CDR3 is made up of 16 amino acids. The CDR3 region has the DNA TGTGCCAGCAGCGTAGGGACTAGCGTGAGCACAGATACGCAGTATTTT. Its protein is CASSVGTSVSTDTQYF.

The chain joins TRBV27 to TRBJ2-5; 7 positions agree with TRBD1. The J call could be wrong; TRBJ2-7 is a better fit for the DNA end. The CDR3 length is 14 residues. The germline gives CDR1 MNHEY, CDR2 SMNVEV (reference sequence). The chain's CDR3 is CASSLLIRDSEQYF. The DNA of the CDR3 is TGTGCCAGCAGTTTACTAATCCGGGACAGCGAGCAGTACTTC.

This sequence joins TRBV7-9 and TRBJ1-1; 8 bases line up with TRBD1. J gave up 5 bases and V 5 bases, and 10 bases lay outside the gene matches. The CDR3 consists of 15 residues. The germline V gene encodes CDR1 SEHNR and CDR2 FQNEAQ (reference sequence). The CDR3 loop is CASSLLQGASTEAFF. CDR3 bases: TGTGCCAGCAGCCTCCTTCAGGGGGCCTCGACTGAAGCTTTCTTT.

The V call is TRBV4-3, the J call TRBJ1-4; 10 positions agree with TRBD1. With V trimmed by 4 bases and J by 4 bases, 3 bases remained unmatched. CDR3 size: 15 residues. Germline V gene data show CDR1 as LGHNA and CDR2 as YSLEER. This CDR3 is CASSPGTGVNEKLFF. The CDR3 DNA is TGCGCCAGCAGCCCCGGGACAGGGGTTAATGAAAAACTGTTTTTT.

The genes are TRBV6-6 and TRBJ2-7, with 7 bases lining up with TRBD1. The CDR3 is 14 amino acids. V trimming: 4 bases; J trimming: 0 bases; junction bases outside the gene matches: 3. Germline CDR1 reads MNHNY; CDR2 reads SVGAGI (reference sequence). CDR3 nucleotides: TGTGCCAGCAGTTCCGGACAGGACTCCTACGAGCAGTACTTC. Translating gives CASSSGQDSYEQYF.

The CDR3 spells CASSPQRGNQETQYF. The CDR3 DNA reads TGTGCCAGCTCACCCCAGCGGGGGAATCAAGAGACCCAGTACTTC. The genes are TRBV18 and TRBJ2-5; the match to TRBD2 covers 8 bases. Trimming took 3 bases from V and 2 from J; bases not matched to a gene: 5. Per germline, CDR1 KGHSH and CDR2 LQKENI. The CDR3 contains 15 residues. The variable domain in full, with the rest retrieved from reference TRBV18 and TRBJ2-5, is NAGVMQNPRHLVRRRGQEARLRCSPMKGHSHVYWYRQLPEEGLKFMVYLQKENIIDESGMPKERFSAEFPKEGPSILRIQQVVRGDSAAYFCASSPQRGNQETQYFGPGTRLLVL.

V usage is TRBV7-9 and J usage is TRBJ2-7; 8 nucleotides agree with TRBD1. Germline loops: CDR1 SEHNR, CDR2 FQNEAQ (reference sequence). After removal of 7 bases from V and 5 bases from J, the junction contained 10 bases not matched to a gene. The CDR3 runs 14 residues. CDR3 amino acids: CASNPGQAFHEQYF. CDR3 in DNA: TGTGCCAGCAACCCGGGACAGGCTTTTCACGAGCAGTACTTC. Drawing the rest from reference TRBV7-9 and TRBJ2-7, the complete variable domain is DTGVSQNPRHKITKRGQNVTFRCDPISEHNRLYWYRQTLGQGPEFLTYFQNEAQLEKSRLLSDRFSAERPKGSFSTLEIQRTEQGDSAMYLCASNPGQAFHEQYFGPGTRLTVT.

The V gene is TRBV14, the J gene TRBJ2-7; no firm D call. CDR1 is SGHDN, CDR2 FVKESK, per germline. Trimming removed 1 base from V and 2 bases from J, with 12 bases in between. This CDR3 region has 15 residues. The CDR3 here is CASSQGSGFAYEQYF. CDR3 nucleotides: TGTGCCAGCAGCCAAGGTTCAGGATTCGCCTACGAGCAGTACTTC. Filled out from reference TRBV14 and TRBJ2-7, the complete variable domain reads EAGVTQFPSHSVIEKGQTVTLRCDPISGHDNLYWYRRVMGKEIKFLLHFVKESKQDESGMPNNRFLAERTGGTYSTLKVQPAELEDSGVYFCASSQGSGFAYEQYFGPGTRLTVT.

The chain is built from TRBV27 and TRBJ2-3; 7 bases are a match to TRBD1. The CDR3 totals 16 residues. CDR1 is MNHEY and CDR2 is SMNVEV in the germline V gene (reference sequence). V shed 5 bases, J shed 1 base, and the junction held 9 bases outside the gene matches. CDR3 nucleotide sequence: TGTGCCAGCAGTCGGGACAGCTCCATGGGCACAGATACGCAGTATTTT. It codes for CASSRDSSMGTDTQYF.

The V gene is TRBV5-5, the J gene TRBJ2-5; maybe TRBD1 (5 bases). This CDR3 is built from 16 residues. Germline loops: CDR1 SGHKS, CDR2 YYEKEE (reference sequence). V lost 9 bases, J lost 0 bases, and 21 bases lay in between. The CDR3 DNA sequence: TGTGCCACCTCGCACCAGGGTGGCTGGTACCAAGAGACCCAGTACTTC. Its protein is CATSHQGGWYQETQYF.

In the case of this clone: A junction boundary mismatches the germline segment, possibly from a read error. The chain couples TRBV6-5 to TRBJ2-1, with 13 bases that match TRBD2. Looked up from germline, CDR1 is MNHEY and CDR2 is SVGAGI. The CDR3 is 15 amino acids. The CDR3 region has the DNA TGTGTCAGCAAGCTACTAGCGGGGGGGAACAATGAGCAGTTCTTC. Translation: CVSKLLAGGNNEQFF.

The chain joins TRBV15 to TRBJ2-1; 8 bases fit TRBD2. V was clipped by 0 bases and J by 5 bases; unmatched bases: 12. CDR3 size: 18 residues. The germline gives CDR1 LNHNV, CDR2 YYDKDF (reference sequence). CDR3 nucleotides: TGTGCCACCAGCAGAGAAACCCCAGGAGCGGGGGTACACAATGAGCAGTTCTTC. Translated: CATSRETPGAGVHNEQFF.

The chain links TRBV4-1 to TRBJ1-5; D possibly corresponds to TRBD1 (6 bases). V shed 0 bases and J shed 5 bases, with 14 bases lying between them. Looked up from germline, CDR1 is MGHRA and CDR2 is YSYEKL. CDR3 length equals 16 residues. The DNA of the CDR3 is TGCGCCAGCAGCCAAGAGGGCAGGGGATCCGATCAGCCCCAGCATTTT. Encoded protein: CASSQEGRGSDQPQHF.

This chain connects TRBV7-9 to TRBJ1-4, with D hard to call. Trimming took off 5 bases at V and 8 bases at J, with 15 bases between the two ends. CDR1 is SEHNR and CDR2 is FQNEAQ in the germline V gene (reference sequence). The CDR3 length is 14 residues. This CDR3 is CASSPLRAGEKLFF. The CDR3 DNA reads TGTGCCAGCAGCCCCTTGAGGGCGGGAGAAAAACTGTTTTTT.

With regard to this clone: The sample holds other DNA sequences that translate to the same CDR3. The rearrangement uses TRBV5-4 and TRBJ2-7; unclear D gene. The CDR3 consists of 14 residues. The germline CDR1 and CDR2 sequences are SGHNT and YYREEE (reference sequence). The V end was cut by 0 bases, the J end by 1 base, with 8 bases between. Here the CDR3 DNA reads TGTGCCAGCAGCTTGGGGCTGGCATCCTACGAGCAGTACTTC. It specifies CASSLGLASYEQYF.

V usage is TRBV28 and J usage is TRBJ1-3; D is perhaps TRBD1 (5 bases). CDR1 is MDHEN, CDR2 SYDVKM, per germline. Trimming pared 5 bases from V and 2 bases from J, leaving 16 bases between. The CDR3 totals 16 residues. CDR3 protein: CASSPSGGGAGNTIYF. CDR3 coding DNA: TGTGCCAGCAGTCCCTCCGGGGGGGGTGCTGGAAACACCATATATTTT.

The V gene is TRBV5-1, the J gene TRBJ2-5; 7 nucleotides line up with TRBD2. The length of the CDR3 is 14 residues. The germline V gene has CDR1 SGHRS and CDR2 YFSETQ. With 3 bases clipped from V and 0 bases from J, the junction kept 2 bases outside the gene matches. CDR3: CASSSGLHQETQYF. Here the CDR3 DNA reads TGCGCCAGCAGCTCGGGACTACACCAAGAGACCCAGTACTTC.

This clone was detected only once. The chain couples TRBV7-7 to TRBJ2-1; unclear D gene. Trimming removed 6 bases from V and 6 bases from J, with 12 bases in between. The CDR3 is 13 amino acids. Germline loops: CDR1 SSHAT, CDR2 FNYEAQ (reference sequence). CDR3 coding DNA: TGTGCCAGCAGTTTGGAGACTGGCAATGAGCAGTTCTTC. This gives the protein CASSLETGNEQFF.

This rearrangement joins TRBV11-2 to TRBJ2-2, with D tentatively TRBD1 (6 bases). The V gene lost 1 base and the J gene lost 2 bases, with 11 bases spanning the gap. The length of the CDR3 is 16 residues. Per the germline V gene, CDR1 is SGHAT and CDR2 is FQNNGV. The CDR3 sequence: CASSLGLGTNTGELFF. The DNA for the CDR3 is TGTGCCAGCAGCTTAGGGTTAGGGACAAACACCGGGGAGCTGTTTTTT. Combining the CDR3 with reference TRBV11-2 and TRBJ2-2 gives the whole variable domain EAGVAQSPRYKIIEKRQSVAFWCNPISGHATLYWYQQILGQGPKLLIQFQNNGVVDDSQLPKDRFSAERLKGVDSTLKIQPAKLEDSAVYLCASSLGLGTNTGELFFGEGSRLTVL.

The gene calls are TRBV5-1 and TRBJ1-1; the D gene is possibly TRBD1 (5 bases). The CDR3 sequence is 15 residues long. CDR1 is SGHRS and CDR2 is YFSETQ in the germline V gene. V was shortened by 6 bases and J by 5 bases, with 20 bases between the two germline ends. CDR3 amino acids: CASMPGRQGWTEAFF. CDR3 in DNA: TGCGCCAGCATGCCCGGGAGGCAGGGATGGACTGAAGCTTTCTTT.

The V and J genes are TRBV15 and TRBJ1-5, with D possibly being TRBD1 (5 bases). The CDR3 has 18 amino acids. The germline V and J ends were trimmed by 0 bases and 4 bases, with 19 bases remaining between them. Germline CDR1 reads LNHNV; CDR2 reads YYDKDF (reference sequence). CDR3 loop: CATSRDIAGPLPNQPQHF. Here the CDR3 DNA reads TGTGCCACCAGCAGAGATATAGCAGGGCCCCTACCTAATCAGCCCCAGCATTTT.

V is TRBV9 and J is TRBJ2-7; D is possibly TRBD2 (5 bases). Per the germline V gene, CDR1 is SGDLS and CDR2 is YYNGEE. There are 14 residues in the CDR3. Trimming removed 0 bases at V and 5 bases at J, with 12 bases between. The CDR3 sequence: CASSVASRGNEQYF. CDR3 in DNA: TGTGCCAGCAGCGTAGCTAGCCGGGGTAACGAGCAGTACTTC.